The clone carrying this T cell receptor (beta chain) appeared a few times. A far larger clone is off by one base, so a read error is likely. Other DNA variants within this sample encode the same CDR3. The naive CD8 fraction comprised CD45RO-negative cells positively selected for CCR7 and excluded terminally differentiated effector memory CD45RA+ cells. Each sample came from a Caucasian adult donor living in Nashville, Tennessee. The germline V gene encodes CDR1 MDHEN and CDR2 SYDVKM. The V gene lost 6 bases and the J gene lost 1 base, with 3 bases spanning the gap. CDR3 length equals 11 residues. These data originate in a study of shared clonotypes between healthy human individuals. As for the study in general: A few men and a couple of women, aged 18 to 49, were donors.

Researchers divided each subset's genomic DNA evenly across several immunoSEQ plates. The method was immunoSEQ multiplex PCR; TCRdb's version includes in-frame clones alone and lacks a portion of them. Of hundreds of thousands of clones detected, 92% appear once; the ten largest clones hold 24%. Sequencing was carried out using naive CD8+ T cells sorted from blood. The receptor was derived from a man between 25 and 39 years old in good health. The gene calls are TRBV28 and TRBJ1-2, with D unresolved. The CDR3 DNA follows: TGTGCCAGCAGCTTTAACTATGGCTACACCTTC. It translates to CASSFNYGYTF.